The clone carrying this TCR beta chain was detected ten times or more. The antigen is not known. These data are taken from a study of CD8+CD57+ T cells in acquired aplastic anemia. Overall study context: DNA recovered from sorted CD4+ and CD8+ cells had a mean of approximately 3.2 ug. Average CD4+ read depth in healthy donors was around 9.9 million reads. Whole-study findings and limits: The number of CD8+ CDR3 sequences shared by patients and controls was around 30. Significant differences in CD8+ Simpson's diversity were not observed between patients and controls.

Germline V gene data show CDR1 as SNHLY and CDR2 as FYNNEI. V was cut by 5 bases and J by 0 bases, with 14 bases left in between. The CDR3 spans 15 residues. It was genomic DNA that served as the template for profiling TCR beta VDJ and CDR3. TCRdb independently ran MiXCR on the reads; one entry per CDR3 protein. This sample has around 150,000 distinct CDR3 sequences, with around 45% found just once. The sequencing input was sorted CD4+, CD8+, or CD8+CD57+ T cells (not recorded which) from PBMCs. The chain employs TRBV2 and TRBJ2-7; D call uncertain. This TCR came from a human donor in good health. The CDR3 reads CASSTGVLSSYEQYF. The CDR3 DNA follows: TGTGCCAGCAGTACCGGAGTTCTGAGCTCCTACGAGCAGTACTTC. The variable domain in full, with the rest retrieved from reference TRBV2 and TRBJ2-7, is EPEVTQTPSHQVTQMGQEVILRCVPISNHLYFYWYRQILGQKVEFLVSFYNNEISEKSEIFDDQFSVERPDGSNFTLKIRSTKLEDSAMYFCASSTGVLSSYEQYFGPGTRLTVT.